One and the same sample provided the 18 T cell receptor beta chains below, sequenced in a study of cytomegalovirus exposure and HLA in healthy donors. The PCR ran on 60 Vbeta and 13 Jbeta primers. Profiling relied on immunoSEQ multiplex PCR, and the TCRdb table lists in-frame clones only, not all of them. This sample yields roughly 120,000 clones, of which around 77% are seen a single time; 5% to 6% belongs to the top ten. Source material: PBMCs. These receptors came from a man between 25 and 39 years old in good health and CMV-seronegative.

A single count supports this clone. The chain uses TRBV5-4 and TRBJ2-5; 13 positions agree with TRBD2. CDR1 and CDR2 (germline): SGHNT, YYREEE (reference sequence). The CDR3 is 17 residues long. V was pared by 3 bases and J by 7 bases, with 12 bases of the junction left unmatched. In nucleotides, the CDR3 is TGTGCCAGCAGCTCCGGGACTAGCGGGGTTCTGGGGGTGACCCAGTACTTC. Its translation is CASSSGTSGVLGVTQYF. Using reference TRBV5-4 and TRBJ2-5 for the parts outside the CDR3, the full variable domain is ETGVTQSPTHLIKTRGQQVTLRCSSQSGHNTVSWYQQALGQGPQFIFQYYREEENGRGNFPPRFSGLQFPNYSSELNVNALELDDSALYLCASSSGTSGVLGVTQYFGPGTRLLVL.

The chain combines TRBV27 with TRBJ2-1; D ambiguous. This CDR3 region has 16 residues. The V and J ends lost 6 bases and 10 bases respectively, with 25 bases between them. Germline CDR1 MNHEY, CDR2 SMNVEV (reference sequence). CDR3 amino acids: CASSPPRVKSTREQFF. CDR3 bases: TGTGCCAGCAGCCCTCCCCGGGTGAAGTCTACAAGGGAGCAGTTCTTC.

The chain couples TRBV29-1 to TRBJ2-2, with 10 bases matching TRBD2. This CDR3 comprises 14 residues. Trimming took 5 bases from V and 3 from J; bases not matched to a gene: 3. Germline CDR1 SQVTM, CDR2 ANQGSEA. This CDR3 is CSVRLAGDTGELFF. CDR3 sequence (DNA): TGCAGCGTTCGGCTAGCGGGAGACACCGGGGAGCTGTTTTTT.

The chain combines TRBV29-1 with TRBJ2-6, with D maybe TRBD1 (5 bases). Germline V lookup: CDR1 SQVTM, CDR2 ANQGSEA. The CDR3 length is 13 residues. V was cut by 6 bases and J by 3 bases, with 9 bases left in between. CDR3 residues: CSVQGSGANVLTF. The CDR3 DNA sequence: TGCAGCGTGCAGGGTAGTGGGGCCAACGTCCTGACTTTC.

This clone turned up a few times. The genes are TRBV19 and TRBJ2-2; D is uncertain. The last part of the DNA fits TRBJ1-3 better; the J call may be wrong. The CDR3 has 14 amino acids. CDR1 and CDR2 from the germline V gene are LNHDA and SQIVND (reference sequence). The CDR3 nucleotides are TGTGCCAGTAGTAAGATTAGCTCTGGAAACACCATATATTTT. As protein: CASSKISSGNTIYF.

A note on this clone: This CDR3 is also generated by other DNA sequences in the sample. The chain recombines TRBV9 with TRBJ2-7; 10 nucleotides match TRBD1. V shed 2 bases, J shed 4 bases, and the junction held 3 bases outside the gene matches. The CDR3 runs 14 residues. Germline V lookup: CDR1 SGDLS, CDR2 YYNGEE. Here the CDR3 DNA reads TGTGCCAGCAGCGTTGGACAGGGGGTATACGAGCAGTACTTC. Its translation is CASSVGQGVYEQYF.

The chain employs TRBV5-1 and TRBJ2-1; D is uncertain. The germline CDR1 and CDR2 sequences are SGHRS and YFSETQ. This CDR3 spans 14 amino acids. V lost 0 bases and J 5 bases, leaving 9 bases between the germline ends. The CDR3 DNA sequence: TGCGCCAGCAGCTTGGCTAGAGTAGACAATGAGCAGTTCTTC. As protein: CASSLARVDNEQFF. The whole variable domain, remainder taken from reference TRBV5-1 and TRBJ2-1, is KAGVTQTPRYLIKTRGQQVTLSCSPISGHRSVSWYQQTPGQGLQFLFEYFSETQRNKGNFPGRFSGRQFSNSRSEMNVSTLELGDSALYLCASSLARVDNEQFFGPGTRLTVL.

The chain joins TRBV28 to TRBJ1-2, with D hard to call. V lost 7 bases and J 2 bases, leaving 17 bases between the germline ends. CDR3 length: 15 amino acids. Germline lookup yields CDR1 MDHEN and CDR2 SYDVKM. DNA of the CDR3: TGTGCCAGCACCAACCCTGGCGGGCCGAACTATGGCTACACCTTC. Its translation is CASTNPGGPNYGYTF.

V and J are TRBV29-1 and TRBJ2-3; 15 nucleotides align to TRBD2. V dropped 3 bases and J dropped 0; count of bases not matched to a gene: 10. The CDR3 extends over 19 amino acids. Per germline, CDR1 SQVTM and CDR2 ANQGSEA. CDR3 in amino acids: CSVDGLAGGRDSSTDTQYF. CDR3 DNA: TGCAGCGTTGACGGACTAGCGGGGGGGCGGGACTCTAGCACAGATACGCAGTATTTT.

The chain combines TRBV27 with TRBJ2-1; TRBD2 matches at 13 bases. The CDR3 consists of 17 residues. From germline, CDR1 is MNHEY and CDR2 SMNVEV (reference sequence). V shed 5 bases, J shed 7 bases, and the junction held 11 bases outside the gene matches. The CDR3 reads CASSTSPWTSGSNEQFF. The CDR3 DNA reads as TGTGCCAGCAGTACCAGCCCTTGGACTAGCGGGAGTAATGAGCAGTTCTTC.

The chain joins TRBV6-5 to TRBJ1-4; D may be TRBD1 (5 bases). Trimming shortened V by 7 bases and J by 7 bases, and 13 bases separated the two germline ends. CDR1 and CDR2 from the germline V gene are MNHEY and SVGAGI. This CDR3 region has 13 residues. For the CDR3, the DNA is TGTGCCAGCAAGCGGGGGGAGGCTGAAAAACTGTTTTTT. Translating gives CASKRGEAEKLFF.

The V gene is TRBV5-1, the J gene TRBJ2-7; 8 bases are shared with TRBD2. Trimming took 0 bases from V and 1 from J; bases not matched to a gene: 6. The germline V gene has CDR1 SGHRS and CDR2 YFSETQ. This CDR3 contains 16 residues. CDR3 residues: CASSLGSSGSSYEQYF. In DNA, the CDR3 is TGCGCCAGCAGCTTGGGGTCTAGCGGGTCTTCCTACGAGCAGTACTTC.

The chain couples TRBV4-3 to TRBJ2-6, with 7 nucleotides matching TRBD2. Trimming at V came to 1 base and at J to 0 bases, leaving 6 bases not matched to a gene. CDR1 LGHNA and CDR2 YSLEER come from the germline V gene. CDR3 length equals 18 residues. CDR3 loop: CASSQGGEGSSGANVLTF. CDR3 sequence (DNA): TGCGCCAGCAGCCAAGGGGGGGAGGGGTCCTCTGGGGCCAACGTCCTGACTTTC.

For this clone: The germline gene is not matched at one end of the junction; a read error may be the cause. This chain's CDR3 is CASSRGTGPSF. CDR3 coding DNA: TGTGCCAGCAGCCGCGGGACAGGACCCTCGTTC. This chain links TRBV5-6 with TRBJ2-7, with 8 bases identical to TRBD1. The CDR3 consists of 11 residues. The V gene's germline CDR1 is SGHDT and CDR2 YYEEEE.

The V and J genes are TRBV27 and TRBJ2-7; 12 nucleotides agree with TRBD1. The CDR3 extends over 14 amino acids. The germline CDR1 and CDR2 sequences are MNHEY and SMNVEV (reference sequence). After removal of 5 bases from V and 6 bases from J, the junction contained 5 bases not matched to a gene. As DNA, the CDR3 is TGTGCCAGCAGTCCCCGGGACAGGGGGCCCGAGCAGTACTTC. This sequence encodes CASSPRDRGPEQYF.

This clone is a singleton in its sample. The chain couples TRBV2 to TRBJ1-1, with TRBD1 as a possible D gene (5 bases). This CDR3 has 11 amino acids. V lost 8 bases, J lost 11 bases, and 15 bases lay in between. Germline-derived CDR1 and CDR2 are SNHLY and FYNNEI. Here the CDR3 reads CASGWGVKAFF. As DNA, the CDR3 is TGTGCCAGCGGGTGGGGGGTAAAGGCTTTCTTT.

Here the CDR3 DNA reads TGTGCCAGCAGCGGGACTAGCGGGAGGGCCTCCATTCAGTACTTC. This sequence encodes CASSGTSGRASIQYF. The chain uses TRBV9 and TRBJ2-4; 15 nucleotides line up with TRBD2. This CDR3 spans 15 amino acids. Germline lookup yields CDR1 SGDLS and CDR2 YYNGEE. V shed 3 bases and J 9 bases; nucleotides not matched to a gene: 4.

V usage is TRBV28 and J usage is TRBJ2-5; 9 positions match TRBD1. The CDR3 has 16 residues. J lost 5 bases, V lost 7 bases, and 14 bases had no gene match. Germline lookup yields CDR1 MDHEN and CDR2 SYDVKM. The DNA for the CDR3 is TGTGCCAGCACCAGCGCCCGGGACAGGGCTAGGGAGACCCAGTACTTC. Its protein product is CASTSARDRARETQYF.